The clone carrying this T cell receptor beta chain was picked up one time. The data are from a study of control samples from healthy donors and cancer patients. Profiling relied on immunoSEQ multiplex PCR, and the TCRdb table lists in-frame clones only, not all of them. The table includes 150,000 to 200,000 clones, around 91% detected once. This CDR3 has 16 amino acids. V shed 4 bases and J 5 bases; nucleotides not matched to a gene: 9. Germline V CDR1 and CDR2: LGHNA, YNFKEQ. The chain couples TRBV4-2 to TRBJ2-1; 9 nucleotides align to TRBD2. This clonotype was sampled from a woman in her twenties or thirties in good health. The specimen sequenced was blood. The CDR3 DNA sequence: TGTGCCAGCAGCCTGTCAGCGGGGGGCGGGAACAATGAGCAGTTCTTC. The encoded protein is CASSLSAGGGNNEQFF.